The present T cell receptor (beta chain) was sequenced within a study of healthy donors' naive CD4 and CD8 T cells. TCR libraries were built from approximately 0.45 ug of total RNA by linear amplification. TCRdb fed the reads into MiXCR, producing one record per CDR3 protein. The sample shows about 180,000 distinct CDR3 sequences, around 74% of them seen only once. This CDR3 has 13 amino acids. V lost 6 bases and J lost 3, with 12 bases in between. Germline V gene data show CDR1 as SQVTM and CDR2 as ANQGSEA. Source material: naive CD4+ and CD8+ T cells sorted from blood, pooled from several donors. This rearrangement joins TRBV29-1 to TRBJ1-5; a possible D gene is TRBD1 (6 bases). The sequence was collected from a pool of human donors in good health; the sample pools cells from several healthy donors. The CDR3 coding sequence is TGCAGCGTACAGGGAGGGGCCAATCAGCCCCAGCATTTT. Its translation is CSVQGGANQPQHF.